This entry lists 18 T cell receptor beta chains sequenced from one sample in a study of cytotoxic CD8 clonotypes in ibrutinib-treated CLL. Profiled with immunoSEQ multiplex PCR; TCRdb holds only in-frame clones, not every one. The data show more than 140,000 clones, approximately 77% seen once. The sequenced sample was PBMCs, obtained after 12 months of ibrutinib treatment. All receptors come from a human donor with chronic lymphocytic leukemia.

This clone was recorded at least ten times. V gene TRBV7-9 combines with J gene TRBJ1-4; the D is unclear. V lost 3 bases, J lost 8 bases, and 4 bases lay in between. The CDR3 is made up of 11 amino acids. Germline V gene sequence: CDR1 SEHNR, CDR2 FQNEAQ (reference sequence). CDR3 sequence: CASSFLEKLFF. In DNA, the CDR3 is TGTGCCAGCAGCTTTTTGGAAAAACTGTTTTTT.

The V and J genes are TRBV5-1 and TRBJ2-2; D perhaps matches TRBD1 (6 bases). The CDR3 spans 16 residues. The ends were cut back, 4 bases at V and 5 bases at J, with 18 bases in the middle. Germline values: CDR1 SGHRS, CDR2 YFSETQ. The CDR3 here is CASSRAGGAVTGELFF. DNA for the CDR3: TGCGCCAGCAGCCGGGCTGGGGGCGCGGTTACCGGGGAGCTGTTTTTT.

This clone has a handful of counts. The chain uses TRBV18 and TRBJ2-2; 7 nucleotides match TRBD2. CDR1 and CDR2 (germline): KGHSH, LQKENI. Trimming took 6 bases from V and 4 from J; bases not matched to a gene: 11. CDR3 size: 16 residues. The CDR3: CASSAFGDYGTGELFF. CDR3 DNA: TGTGCCAGCTCCGCGTTCGGGGACTATGGCACCGGGGAGCTGTTTTTT. Together with reference TRBV18 and TRBJ2-2, the CDR3 gives the full variable domain: NAGVMQNPRHLVRRRGQEARLRCSPMKGHSHVYWYRQLPEEGLKFMVYLQKENIIDESGMPKERFSAEFPKEGPSILRIQQVVRGDSAAYFCASSAFGDYGTGELFFGEGSRLTVL.

The rearrangement joins TRBV5-4 to TRBJ2-2; no definite D call. This CDR3 spans 12 amino acids. V shed 7 bases and J shed 7 bases, with 11 bases lying between them. Per germline, CDR1 SGHNT and CDR2 YYREEE (reference sequence). CDR3 sequence reads: CASGSPVGELFF. The CDR3 DNA reads TGTGCCAGCGGATCCCCTGTCGGGGAGCTGTTTTTT.

The genes are TRBV5-1 and TRBJ1-5; TRBD1 agrees at 8 bases. Germline V gene data show CDR1 as SGHRS and CDR2 as YFSETQ. With V trimmed by 0 bases and J by 8 bases, 4 bases remained unmatched. This CDR3 comprises 14 residues. CDR3 nucleotide sequence: TGCGCCAGCAGCTTGGGGACAGGGACGGAGCCCCAGCATTTT. Amino acid sequence: CASSLGTGTEPQHF.

V and J are TRBV15 and TRBJ2-3; no definite D call. V was trimmed by 2 bases and J by 0 bases, leaving 3 bases between them. This CDR3 comprises 13 residues. CDR1 is LNHNV and CDR2 is YYDKDF in the germline V gene (reference sequence). DNA for the CDR3: TGTGCCACCAGCAGATTTAGCACAGATACGCAGTATTTT. Protein product: CATSRFSTDTQYF.

This clone was observed once. The CDR3 region has the DNA TGTGGCCGGAGGGAGCTGTTTTTT. This gives the protein CGRRELFF. V usage is TRBV28 and J usage is TRBJ2-2; unclear D gene. This CDR3 region has 8 residues. CDR1 is MDHEN, CDR2 SYDVKM, per germline.

This clone was seen a handful of times. The chain couples TRBV13 to TRBJ2-7; D not certain. CDR3 length: 14 amino acids. Trimming pared 5 bases from V and 1 base from J, leaving 12 bases between. Looked up from germline, CDR1 is PRHDT and CDR2 is FYEKMQ (reference sequence). The CDR3 DNA follows: TGTGCCAGCAGCCCCCGCCACGGATCCTACGAGCAGTACTTC. The encoded protein is CASSPRHGSYEQYF.

This clone has a single count. The chain carries TRBV6-4 and TRBJ2-2; weak D call: TRBD1 (6 bases). The germline gives CDR1 MRHNA, CDR2 SNTAGT. The CDR3 runs 14 residues. Trimming stripped 3 bases from V and 4 bases from J, with 9 bases between. CDR3 loop: CASSDQGFTGELFF. The CDR3 DNA sequence: TGTGCCAGCAGTGATCAGGGGTTCACCGGGGAGCTGTTTTTT.

V usage is TRBV9 and J usage is TRBJ2-1; D is unclear. The CDR3 sequence is 13 residues long. Trimming shortened V by 3 bases and J by 10 bases, and 14 bases separated the two germline ends. Germline CDR1 and CDR2: SGDLS and YYNGEE. In DNA, the CDR3 is TGTGCCAGCAGCGACACTCTCCGTCGAGAGCAGTTCTTC. It encodes CASSDTLRREQFF.

The V call is TRBV10-2, the J call TRBJ1-5, with 9 positions matching TRBD1. V lost 3 bases to trimming and J lost 4 bases; unmatched junction nucleotides: 4. Germline V gene sequence: CDR1 WSHSY, CDR2 SAAADI. CDR3 length equals 15 residues. The CDR3 DNA is TGCGCCAGCAGTGAACCGGACAGGGGTAATCAGCCCCAGCATTTT. It translates to CASSEPDRGNQPQHF.

The chain is built from TRBV9 and TRBJ2-7, with D perhaps matching TRBD2 (5 bases). The CDR3 contains 15 residues. V lost 3 bases to trimming and J lost 5 bases, with 18 bases between them. From germline, CDR1 is SGDLS and CDR2 YYNGEE. CDR3 sequence (DNA): TGTGCCAGCAGCGCCTCCGGGTCTAGCATTAACGAGCAGTACTTC. Its translation is CASSASGSSINEQYF.

The V and J genes are TRBV30 and TRBJ1-3; D gene ambiguous. CDR1 GTSNPN and CDR2 SVGIG come from the germline V gene (reference sequence). Between the trimmed V and J ends, which lost 2 bases and 2 bases, there was a span of 7 bases. CDR3 length equals 13 residues. CDR3 in DNA: TGTGCCTGGAGTCTAGGGACTGGAAACACCATATATTTT. Its protein is CAWSLGTGNTIYF.

V is TRBV4-1 and J is TRBJ1-2; possibly TRBD1 for D (6 bases). Germline values: CDR1 MGHRA, CDR2 YSYEKL. CDR3 length equals 15 residues. The V end lost 0 bases, the J end lost 9 bases, and 17 bases lay between the germline ends. This CDR3 reads CASSQDPGAPSSYTF. The CDR3 bases are TGCGCCAGCAGCCAAGATCCGGGGGCACCAAGCAGCTACACCTTC.

J is TRBJ2-5 and V is TRBV6-4; no clear D. Per germline, CDR1 MRHNA and CDR2 SNTAGT. With 4 bases removed from V and 2 bases from J, the gap between germline ends came to 8 bases. This CDR3 contains 13 residues. DNA of the CDR3: TGTGCCAGCAGTGTAGACTTACAAGAGACCCAGTACTTC. This sequence encodes CASSVDLQETQYF.

The genes are TRBV27 and TRBJ2-7, with D tentatively TRBD1 or TRBD2 (5 bases each). The germline CDR1 and CDR2 sequences are MNHEY and SMNVEV (reference sequence). V lost 4 bases and J lost 3, with 10 bases in between. The CDR3 extends over 13 amino acids. The chain's CDR3 is CASSWDPLYEQYF. CDR3 DNA sequence: TGTGCCAGCAGTTGGGACCCCCTCTACGAGCAGTACTTC.

V is TRBV15 and J is TRBJ2-1; D not certain. This CDR3 is 15 amino acids long. V dropped 1 base and J dropped 4 bases, with 11 bases sitting between them. Germline V CDR1 and CDR2: LNHNV, YYDKDF (reference sequence). CDR3 DNA: TGTGCCACCAGCAGAGCAGGCACAGTTTACAATGAGCAGTTCTTC. This sequence encodes CATSRAGTVYNEQFF.

The chain has TRBV18 and TRBJ2-5; TRBD1 might be the D (5 bases). In germline, CDR1 is KGHSH, CDR2 LQKENI. The CDR3 sequence is 12 residues long. The V end lost 8 bases, the J end lost 4 bases, and 11 bases lay between the germline ends. In DNA, the CDR3 is TGTGCCAGCGCCAGGGTGGCAGAGACCCAGTACTTC. Amino acids: CASARVAETQYF.